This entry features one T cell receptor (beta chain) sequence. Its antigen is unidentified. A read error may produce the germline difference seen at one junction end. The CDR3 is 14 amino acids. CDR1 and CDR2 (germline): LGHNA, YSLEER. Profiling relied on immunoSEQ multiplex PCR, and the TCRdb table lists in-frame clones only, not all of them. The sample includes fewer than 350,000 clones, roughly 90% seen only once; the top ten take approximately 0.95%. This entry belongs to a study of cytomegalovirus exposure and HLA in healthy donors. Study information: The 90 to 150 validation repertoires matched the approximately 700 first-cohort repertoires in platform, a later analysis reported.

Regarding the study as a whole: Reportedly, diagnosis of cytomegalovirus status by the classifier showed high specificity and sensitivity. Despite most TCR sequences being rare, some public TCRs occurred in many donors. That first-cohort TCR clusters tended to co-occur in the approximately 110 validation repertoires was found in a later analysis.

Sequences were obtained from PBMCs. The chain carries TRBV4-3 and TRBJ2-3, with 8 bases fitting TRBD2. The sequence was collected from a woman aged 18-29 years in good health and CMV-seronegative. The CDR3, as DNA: TGCGCCAGCAGCCAAGATCGGAAGGGGACTAGTATTAACTTT. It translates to CASSQDRKGTSINF.